The 19 T cell receptor beta chains presented below share a single source sample, sequenced in a study of blood T cell repertoires in COVID-19. Assay used: immunoSEQ multiplex PCR; TCRdb lists only in-frame clones, some missing. The table has around 120,000 clones, less than 90% seen once; the top ten hold roughly 2.2%. The sequencing input was PBMCs or T cells enriched from blood (not recorded which). The receptors stem from a woman in her fifties or sixties who had recovered from COVID-19.

The gene calls are TRBV27 and TRBJ2-7; the match to TRBD1 covers 8 bases. The CDR3 length is 13 residues. Per germline, CDR1 MNHEY and CDR2 SMNVEV (reference sequence). Losses at the gene ends were 6 bases for V and 2 bases for J; bases not matched to a gene: 3. CDR3 amino acids: CASRAGGPYEQYF. The DNA of the CDR3 is TGTGCCAGCAGGGCAGGGGGCCCCTACGAGCAGTACTTC.

The V call is TRBV5-6, the J call TRBJ1-2; no reliable D call. Germline values: CDR1 SGHDT, CDR2 YYEEEE. V gave up 0 bases and J gave up 6 bases, with 6 bases separating them. CDR3 length: 12 residues. CDR3 sequence: CASSLGADGYTF. The DNA for the CDR3 is TGTGCCAGCAGCTTGGGAGCTGATGGCTACACCTTC. The whole variable domain, remainder taken from reference TRBV5-6 and TRBJ1-2, is DAGVTQSPTHLIKTRGQQVTLRCSPKSGHDTVSWYQQALGQGPQFIFQYYEEEERQRGNFPDRFSGHQFPNYSSELNVNALLLGDSALYLCASSLGADGYTFGSGTRLTVV.

This chain uses TRBV11-2 with TRBJ2-7; no definite D call. The V end lost 5 bases, the J end lost 3 bases, and 14 bases lay between the germline ends. The CDR3 spans 14 residues. The germline gives CDR1 SGHAT, CDR2 FQNNGV. In DNA, the CDR3 is TGTGCCAGCAGCCGAACTACCCCCGACTACGAGCAGTACTTC. Encoded protein: CASSRTTPDYEQYF. The whole variable domain, filled in from reference TRBV11-2 and TRBJ2-7, reads EAGVAQSPRYKIIEKRQSVAFWCNPISGHATLYWYQQILGQGPKLLIQFQNNGVVDDSQLPKDRFSAERLKGVDSTLKIQPAKLEDSAVYLCASSRTTPDYEQYFGPGTRLTVT.

V and J are TRBV10-3 and TRBJ1-2; TRBD1 is a possible D gene (5 bases). This CDR3 is built from 15 residues. V was trimmed by 4 bases and J by 4 bases, leaving 16 bases between them. Germline values: CDR1 ENHRY, CDR2 SYGVKD. In nucleotides, the CDR3 is TGTGCCATCAGTGTGGACACTCCGGGCGGCTATGGCTACACCTTC. Translating it yields CAISVDTPGGYGYTF.

The chain couples TRBV15 to TRBJ2-1, with D tentatively TRBD1 (5 bases). This CDR3 has 14 residues. Germline loops: CDR1 LNHNV, CDR2 YYDKDF (reference sequence). V was pared by 1 base and J by 6 bases, with 10 bases between. In nucleotides, the CDR3 is TGTGCCACCAGCAGAGTAGGGGTTCGCAATGAGCAGTTCTTC. Encoded protein: CATSRVGVRNEQFF.

The V gene is TRBV6-5, the J gene TRBJ1-2, with D perhaps TRBD1 (6 bases). This CDR3 has 15 amino acids. The germline V gene has CDR1 MNHEY and CDR2 SVGAGI. V lost 0 bases and J lost 7, with 15 bases in between. Here the CDR3 reads CASSYSKRGGTGYTF. CDR3 bases: TGTGCCAGCAGTTACTCAAAAAGGGGGGGCACTGGCTACACCTTC.

This rearrangement joins TRBV19 to TRBJ1-5, with a weak D call TRBD1 (6 bases). The CDR3 is 18 amino acids. Germline V lookup: CDR1 LNHDA, CDR2 SQIVND (reference sequence). V lost 5 bases, J lost 6 bases, and 26 bases lay in between. CDR3 residues: CASSPGGAGVDGSQPQHF. The CDR3 DNA follows: TGTGCCAGTAGTCCCGGGGGGGCAGGGGTTGATGGGAGTCAGCCCCAGCATTTT. The full variable domain, with the rest looked up from reference TRBV19 and TRBJ1-5, is DGGITQSPKYLFRKEGQNVTLSCEQNLNHDAMYWYRQDPGQGLRLIYYSQIVNDFQKGDIAEGYSVSREKKESFPLTVTSAQKNPTAFYLCASSPGGAGVDGSQPQHFGDGTRLSIL.

This clone was recorded only once. The gene calls are TRBV9 and TRBJ2-1; 7 positions agree with TRBD2. CDR3 length: 15 residues. Trimming took 2 bases from V and 4 from J; bases not matched to a gene: 6. The germline V gene has CDR1 SGDLS and CDR2 YYNGEE. CDR3 DNA sequence: TGTGCCAGCAGCGTTAATCTGGGAGGGTACAATGAGCAGTTCTTC. Its protein is CASSVNLGGYNEQFF.

The chain uses TRBV7-2 and TRBJ1-2, with D perhaps matching TRBD1 (5 bases). Trimming cost V 5 bases and J 5 bases, with 15 bases left between them. Germline values: CDR1 SGHTA, CDR2 FQGNSA. The CDR3 loop spans 14 amino acids. The CDR3 region is CASSPQQGGYGYTF. Here the CDR3 DNA reads TGTGCCAGCAGCCCACAGCAGGGAGGGTATGGCTACACCTTC.

The chain links TRBV10-3 to TRBJ2-5, with 7 positions matching TRBD1. The CDR3 spans 14 residues. Losses at the gene ends were 11 bases for V and 1 base for J; bases not matched to a gene: 10. The germline gives CDR1 ENHRY, CDR2 SYGVKD. The chain's CDR3 is CASTGTDFQETQYF. The CDR3 bases are TGTGCCTCCACCGGGACAGACTTCCAAGAGACCCAGTACTTC.

The chain carries TRBV7-9 and TRBJ1-1; D call uncertain. The V gene lost 0 bases and the J gene lost 8 bases, with 4 bases spanning the gap. This CDR3 has 11 residues. Germline values: CDR1 SEHNR, CDR2 FQNEAQ (reference sequence). The CDR3 nucleotides read TGTGCCAGCAGCTTAGCGACAGAAGCTTTCTTT. Translation: CASSLATEAFF.

J is TRBJ2-3 and V is TRBV2; D is possibly TRBD1 (6 bases). Germline lookup yields CDR1 SNHLY and CDR2 FYNNEI. The ends were cut back, 8 bases at V and 0 bases at J, with 6 bases in the middle. The CDR3 is made up of 12 amino acids. This CDR3 reads CASQGSTDTQYF. CDR3 coding DNA: TGTGCCAGCCAGGGGAGCACAGATACGCAGTATTTT.

This clone came up a few times. The J gene is TRBJ1-5, the V gene TRBV2; TRBD1 might be the D (5 bases). With 3 bases removed from V and 4 bases from J, the gap between germline ends came to 25 bases. Germline-derived CDR1 and CDR2 are SNHLY and FYNNEI. The length of the CDR3 is 19 residues. The DNA for the CDR3 is TGTGCCAGCAGTGAGACCCTGGGGGGGTCCTACGATACAAATCAGCCCCAGCATTTT. Translating gives CASSETLGGSYDTNQPQHF.

This rearrangement joins TRBV9 to TRBJ2-1; the match to TRBD2 covers 10 bases. Germline CDR1 and CDR2: SGDLS and YYNGEE. Trimming removed 4 bases from V and 0 bases from J; junction bases left unmatched: 7. The length of the CDR3 is 17 residues. The CDR3 sequence is CASSRASGGLSYNEQFF. The CDR3, as DNA: TGTGCCAGCAGCCGGGCTAGCGGGGGCCTCTCCTACAATGAGCAGTTCTTC.

Here the CDR3 reads CASGRDSSNQPQHF. The DNA of the CDR3 is TGTGCCAGCGGTCGGGACAGCAGCAATCAGCCCCAGCATTTT. The rearrangement links TRBV7-9 to TRBJ1-5; 7 positions match TRBD1. Germline CDR1 and CDR2: SEHNR and FQNEAQ (reference sequence). The CDR3 covers 14 residues. V gave up 8 bases and J gave up 1 base; unmatched junction bases: 5.

This clone was observed a single time. V usage is TRBV5-1 and J usage is TRBJ2-6; the D gene is possibly TRBD1 (5 bases). The V end lost 6 bases, the J end lost 0 bases, and 16 bases lay between the germline ends. The germline CDR1 and CDR2 sequences are SGHRS and YFSETQ. The CDR3 spans 17 residues. The CDR3 bases are TGCGCCAGCACCGTTCAGGGTACAGGCTCTGGGGCCAACGTCCTGACTTTC. Protein sequence: CASTVQGTGSGANVLTF.

V and J are TRBV6-2 or TRBV6-3 and TRBJ1-1, with 7 bases lining up with TRBD1. CDR3 size: 20 residues. The germline CDR1 and CDR2 sequences are MNHEY and SVGEGT. The V and J ends lost 2 bases and 3 bases, in that order; junction bases with no gene match: 21. The CDR3 bases are TGTGCCAGCAGTTACGGATCCCCCGGACAGGTAGCGTTGGGGGACACTGAAGCTTTCTTT. The encoded protein is CASSYGSPGQVALGDTEAFF.

The chain joins TRBV6-5 to TRBJ1-2; tentative D call: TRBD1 (6 bases). CDR1 is MNHEY and CDR2 is SVGAGI in the germline V gene. Trimming stripped 4 bases from V and 7 bases from J, with 10 bases between. This CDR3 contains 12 residues. CDR3 residues: CASSSGAPGYTF. CDR3 DNA: TGTGCCAGCAGTTCAGGGGCCCCTGGCTACACCTTC.

The chain employs TRBV7-9 and TRBJ2-4; 8 bases map to TRBD2. Germline loops: CDR1 SEHNR, CDR2 FQNEAQ (reference sequence). V gave up 0 bases and J gave up 0 bases; unmatched junction bases: 4. CDR3 length equals 17 residues. The CDR3 region has the DNA TGTGCCAGCAGCTTAGCTAGCGGGGTCCTAGCCAAAAACATTCAGTACTTC. It is translated as CASSLASGVLAKNIQYF.